A single sample gave rise to the 25 T cell receptor beta chains below, sequenced in a study of Ad26.COV2.S vaccination and SARS-CoV-2 variants (dated by TCRdb to the early 2020s). The library was produced with the immunoSEQ multiplex PCR assay. TCRdb took this table from immuneACCESS and kept in-frame rearrangements with V and J called. Such tables lack part of the clones; where checked against another copy, unresolved V genes explain under half of the gap, and the rest is unexplained. For this sample there are about 350,000 clones; around 89% appear just once. About 5% of the sample lies in the top ten. What this sample's treatment or condition label stands for: roughly 18 received Ad26.COV2.S at low or high dose, single or two shots; 5 received placebo; per-sample allocation not given. Repertoires of vaccine and placebo recipients were sequenced from samples collected on day 63 after the first injection.

The source was peripheral blood, collected in a trial of Ad26.COV2.S vaccine versus placebo. The receptors here all came from a person between 18 and 60 years old who received the Ad26.COV2.S COVID-19 vaccine or a placebo.

This rearrangement joins TRBV24-1 to TRBJ2-5; 10 bases fit TRBD1. Germline V CDR1 and CDR2: KGHDR, SFDVKD. This CDR3 region has 17 residues. V shed 2 bases, J shed 3 bases, and the junction held 8 bases outside the gene matches. As DNA, the CDR3 is TGTGCCACCAGTGATTCCGGACAGGGGGACGTAAAAGAGACCCAGTACTTC. Its translation is CATSDSGQGDVKETQYF.

The rearrangement links TRBV3-1 (or the pseudogene TRBV3-2) to TRBJ1-1; no firm D call. Trimming removed 0 bases from V and 7 bases from J, with 12 bases in between. Germline loops: CDR1 LGHDT, CDR2 YNNKEL (reference sequence). The CDR3 is 14 amino acids. CDR3 in amino acids: CASSQEPTGSEAFF. CDR3 nucleotide sequence: TGTGCCAGCAGCCAAGAGCCCACTGGGAGTGAAGCTTTCTTT.

The rearrangement uses TRBV3-1 (or the pseudogene TRBV3-2) and TRBJ2-5; 7 positions agree with TRBD2. With V trimmed by 0 bases and J by 4 bases, 11 bases remained unmatched. Germline values: CDR1 LGHDT, CDR2 YNNKEL (reference sequence). The CDR3 has 17 residues. CDR3 region: CASSQDRGGSGSETQYF. CDR3 nucleotide sequence: TGTGCCAGCAGCCAAGATCGGGGCGGGAGTGGGTCAGAGACCCAGTACTTC.

The chain carries TRBV6-6 and TRBJ1-2, with a tentative D call TRBD1 (5 bases). This CDR3 has 14 amino acids. Trimming removed 0 bases from V and 6 bases from J, with 11 bases in between. CDR1 and CDR2 (germline): MNHNY, SVGAGI (reference sequence). CDR3 coding DNA: TGTGCCAGCAGTTACTCGCAGGGTAGGGATGGCTACACCTTC. Its protein product is CASSYSQGRDGYTF.

The CDR3 protein is CASTSDVYGYTF. Here the CDR3 DNA reads TGTGCCAGCACTTCCGACGTTTATGGCTACACCTTC. This chain uses TRBV12-3 or TRBV12-4 with TRBJ1-2; D is uncertain. The V and J ends lost 7 bases and 5 bases respectively, with 11 bases between them. This CDR3 has 12 residues.

This chain uses TRBV3-1 (or the pseudogene TRBV3-2) with TRBJ2-7; 10 bases are a match to TRBD1. Per the germline V gene, CDR1 is LGHDT and CDR2 is YNNKEL (reference sequence). The CDR3 totals 15 residues. The J segment lost 12 bases and the V segment lost 0 bases, leaving 11 bases of the junction unmatched. The CDR3 nucleotides read TGTGCCAGCAGCCAAGACCTTGTATCCGGGACAGGGGTGTACTTC. Translated: CASSQDLVSGTGVYF.

This clone was seen a single time. V gene TRBV12-5 combines with J gene TRBJ1-1, with D uncertain. Between the trimmed V and J ends, which lost 8 bases and 1 base, there was a span of 14 bases. The CDR3 extends over 14 amino acids. Germline assignment: CDR1 LGHNT and CDR2 FRNRAP. The CDR3 DNA is TGTGCTAGTAAGGCGGGTACGAAGAACACTGAAGCTTTCTTT. Residues: CASKAGTKNTEAFF.

The V gene is TRBV6-5, the J gene TRBJ1-2; 9 nucleotides match TRBD1. Germline CDR1 and CDR2: MNHEY and SVGAGI. After removal of 0 bases from V and 8 bases from J, the junction contained 7 bases not matched to a gene. CDR3 length: 15 residues. CDR3 coding DNA: TGTGCCAGCAGTTACTCGAGGGACAGGGCCAGCGGCTACACCTTC. Translated, it gives CASSYSRDRASGYTF.

V usage is TRBV6-2 or TRBV6-3 and J usage is TRBJ2-7; tentatively, D is TRBD1 (5 bases). The CDR3 is 15 residues long. Per the germline V gene, CDR1 is MNHEY and CDR2 is SVGEGT. Deletions cut 2 bases from V and 0 bases from J, with 11 bases between. The CDR3 DNA reads as TGTGCCAGCAGTTACCGGGCAGGGCCCTCCTACGAGCAGTACTTC. It codes for CASSYRAGPSYEQYF.

V and J are TRBV11-3 and TRBJ2-1; TRBD1 aligns across 10 bases. The CDR3 loop spans 15 amino acids. With V trimmed by 1 base and J by 8 bases, 5 bases remained unmatched. The germline gives CDR1 SGHNT, CDR2 YENEEA. DNA of the CDR3: TGTGCCAGCAGCTTAGCAGGGACAGGGGTGTATGAGCAGTTCTTC. It translates to CASSLAGTGVYEQFF.

This clone was seen a single time. V is TRBV6-1 and J is TRBJ2-1; D is undetermined. The V end lost 0 bases, the J end lost 3 bases, and 12 bases lay between the germline ends. This CDR3 is built from 16 residues. The germline gives CDR1 MNHNS, CDR2 SASEGT. Here the CDR3 reads CASSEAVRAYYNEQFF. Here the CDR3 DNA reads TGTGCCAGCAGTGAAGCCGTCCGGGCCTACTACAATGAGCAGTTCTTC.

The rearrangement links TRBV5-1 to TRBJ1-1; no reliable D call. V was pared by 2 bases and J by 0 bases, with 8 bases between. The germline gives CDR1 SGHRS, CDR2 YFSETQ. The CDR3 length is 14 residues. The CDR3 bases are TGCGCCAGCAGCTTAGCCGTTATGAACACTGAAGCTTTCTTT. Translation: CASSLAVMNTEAFF.

The chain joins TRBV30 to TRBJ1-4; tentative D call: TRBD1 (5 bases). CDR1 is GTSNPN, CDR2 SVGIG, per germline (reference sequence). With 8 bases removed from V and 4 bases from J, the gap between germline ends came to 11 bases. This CDR3 is 12 amino acids long. DNA of the CDR3: TGTGCCGCGGGGGGGGTTAATGAAAAACTGTTTTTT. Its translation is CAAGGVNEKLFF.

The chain uses TRBV7-8 and TRBJ1-4; 7 bases are a match to TRBD1. The V gene's germline CDR1 is SGHVS and CDR2 FQNEAQ. This CDR3 contains 14 residues. V was pared by 4 bases and J by 5 bases, with 4 bases of the junction left unmatched. CDR3 sequence reads: CASSSGTENEKLFF. CDR3 sequence (DNA): TGTGCCAGCAGCTCCGGGACAGAAAATGAAAAACTGTTTTTT.

The rearrangement uses TRBV12-3 or TRBV12-4 and TRBJ1-5; tentative D call: TRBD1 (5 bases). The CDR3 consists of 13 residues. The germline V and J ends were trimmed by 6 bases and 7 bases, with 13 bases remaining between them. CDR3 coding DNA: TGTGCCAGCAGCCTTAAGCAGGGACAGCCCCAGCATTTT. This sequence encodes CASSLKQGQPQHF.

V and J are TRBV3-1 (or the pseudogene TRBV3-2) and TRBJ2-7; 10 nucleotides match TRBD2. The CDR3 is 14 residues long. V gave up 3 bases and J gave up 6 bases; unmatched junction bases: 5. CDR1 LGHDT and CDR2 YNNKEL come from the germline V gene (reference sequence). CDR3 region: CASSHAGTSVEQYF. For the CDR3, the DNA is TGTGCCAGCAGCCATGCCGGGACTAGCGTCGAGCAGTACTTC.

The chain combines TRBV28 with TRBJ2-6, with D perhaps given as TRBD1 or TRBD2 (6 bases each). The CDR3 loop spans 18 amino acids. Trimming shortened V by 5 bases and J by 3 bases, and 20 bases separated the two germline ends. The germline V gene has CDR1 MDHEN and CDR2 SYDVKM. CDR3 in DNA: TGTGCCAGCAGTAACGGACAGCTTGCCGGGGGTGGGGCCAACGTCCTGACTTTC. Protein product: CASSNGQLAGGGANVLTF.

The chain employs TRBV7-2 and TRBJ2-1; 7 bases agree with TRBD2. Germline V lookup: CDR1 SGHTA, CDR2 FQGNSA. The length of the CDR3 is 13 residues. Germline trimming cut 5 bases from V and 8 bases from J; bases unmatched to any gene: 6. The CDR3 is CASSHPGGHEQFF. CDR3 bases: TGTGCCAGCAGCCACCCGGGGGGACATGAGCAGTTCTTC. Drawing the rest from reference TRBV7-2 and TRBJ2-1, the complete variable domain is GAGVSQSPSNKVTEKGKDVELRCDPISGHTALYWYRQSLGQGLEFLIYFQGNSAPDKSGLPSDRFSAERTGGSVSTLTIQRTQQEDSAVYLCASSHPGGHEQFFGPGTRLTVL.

The CDR3 loop reads CASTTEGEQFF. In DNA, the CDR3 is TGCGCCAGCACCACGGAGGGTGAGCAGTTCTTC. The chain couples TRBV5-1 to TRBJ2-1; a weak D match, TRBD2 (6 bases). Trimming stripped 6 bases from V and 9 bases from J, with 10 bases between. The CDR3 has 11 amino acids. Germline V gene lookup returns CDR1 SGHRS and CDR2 YFSETQ.

The CDR3 DNA reads TGTGCCAGTAGTATCCGTTCTTTAGGGGGGGCAAGTAAGCCCGACTATGGCTACACCTTC. Amino acids: CASSIRSLGGASKPDYGYTF. The chain recombines TRBV19 with TRBJ1-2; D possibly corresponds to TRBD1 (6 bases). Germline assignment: CDR1 LNHDA and CDR2 SQIVND (reference sequence). The CDR3 is 20 residues long. The V gene lost 3 bases and the J gene lost 3 bases, with 29 bases spanning the gap.

The rearrangement uses TRBV24-1 and TRBJ2-1, with D possibly being TRBD1 (6 bases). Germline values: CDR1 KGHDR, CDR2 SFDVKD. Trimming cost V 5 bases and J 2 bases, with 9 bases left between them. This CDR3 has 14 amino acids. The CDR3 loop reads CATSARGTYNEQFF. The CDR3 DNA reads as TGTGCCACCAGTGCAAGGGGGACCTACAATGAGCAGTTCTTC.

The chain joins TRBV5-5 to TRBJ1-5; a weak D match, TRBD1 (5 bases). CDR1 and CDR2 (germline): SGHKS, YYEKEE (reference sequence). This CDR3 comprises 16 residues. V lost 1 base to trimming and J lost 6 bases, with 17 bases between them. The CDR3 protein is CASSLYSRGGSQPQHF. The CDR3 DNA reads as TGTGCCAGCAGCTTGTATTCGCGGGGGGGTTCTCAGCCCCAGCATTTT.

V gene TRBV4-2 combines with J gene TRBJ2-2, with 9 nucleotides matching TRBD2. From germline, CDR1 is LGHNA and CDR2 YNFKEQ. The CDR3 is 20 residues long. V lost 2 bases to trimming and J lost 5 bases; unmatched junction nucleotides: 18. DNA for the CDR3: TGTGCCAGCAGCCAAAGGGGCCTGAATAGCGGGAGCCTGAGAACCGGGGAGCTGTTTTTT. It yields the protein CASSQRGLNSGSLRTGELFF.

The V call is TRBV5-1, the J call TRBJ1-4; D might be TRBD1 (5 bases). The ends were cut back, 1 base at V and 6 bases at J, with 13 bases in the middle. The germline gives CDR1 SGHRS, CDR2 YFSETQ. The CDR3 extends over 15 amino acids. CDR3 region: CASSLWGREDEKLFF. The CDR3 nucleotides are TGCGCCAGCAGCTTGTGGGGCAGGGAGGATGAAAAACTGTTTTTT.

The J gene is TRBJ2-2, the V gene TRBV7-8; tentative D call: TRBD2 (5 bases). Germline lookup yields CDR1 SGHVS and CDR2 FQNEAQ. This CDR3 region has 17 residues. Trimming took 1 base from V and 5 from J, leaving 17 bases between them. The CDR3 DNA reads TGTGCCAGCAGCTTAGTAGTGATTGGTCCGGGGACCGGGGAGCTGTTTTTT. Amino acid sequence: CASSLVVIGPGTGELFF.